Listed below are T cell receptor beta chains from one sample, sequenced in a study of blood T cell repertoires in COVID-19. Assay: immunoSEQ multiplex PCR; the TCRdb copy retains only in-frame clones and omits some. The table includes just over 300,000 clones, about 90% detected once. The sequenced sample consisted of peripheral blood. Receptors were obtained from a woman in her thirties with COVID-19, enrolled during active disease. The CDR3 runs from the conserved cysteine through the conserved F or W. D genes are given only for firm matches. The listing skips clone size in some rows; elsewhere it reads once, few, many or a size class.

- | once | TRBJ2-1 | TRBV5-1 | TGCGCCAGCAGCTCGTTGACAGGTCCGAATGAGCAGTTCTTC | CASSSLTGPNEQFF
- | - | TRBJ1-2 | TRBV28 | TGTGCCAGCAGCCTCGACAGGAACTATGGCTACACCTTC | CASSLDRNYGYTF
TRBD1 | - | TRBJ1-5 | TRBV19 | TGTGCCACCGCGGCAGGGGGCGGTGGCAATCAGCCCCAGCATTTT | CATAAGGGGNQPQHF
TRBD1 | - | TRBJ2-4 | TRBV29-1 | TGCAGCGTGGGACAGCATTTAAACATTCAGTACTTC | CSVGQHLNIQYF
- | - | TRBJ1-5 | TRBV19 | TGTGCCAGTAGTCCCGGACAGCCTAGCAATCAGCCCCAGCATTTT | CASSPGQPSNQPQHF
- | few | TRBJ1-1 | TRBV9 | TGTGCCAGCGCGGGGGGAGGGTTGAACACTGAAGCTTTCTTT | CASAGGGLNTEAFF
- | - | TRBJ1-1 | TRBV12-3/TRBV12-4 | TGTGCCAGCAGTTTAGGACTAGCTGTACCGGATTTCTTT | CASSLGLAVPDFF
TRBD1 | - | TRBJ2-7 | TRBV19 | TGTGCCAGTAGTGGCGGGACAGGGGGGACCTACGAGCAGTACTTC | CASSGGTGGTYEQYF
- | - | TRBJ1-4 | TRBV29-1 | TGCAGCGCAATGACAGACCGTGAAAAACTGTTTTTT | CSAMTDREKLFF
TRBD1 | few | TRBJ1-4 | TRBV7-2 | TGTGCCAGCAGCACCGCCGGGACAGGGAGCGAAAAACTGTTTTTT | CASSTAGTGSEKLFF
- | - | TRBJ1-2 | TRBV5-6 | TGTGCCAGCAGCTTGGTGACCCTTGGGAGCTATGGCTACACCTTC | CASSLVTLGSYGYTF
- | - | TRBJ2-2 | TRBV9 | TGTGCCAGCAGCACCTCCGGGGCCGGGGAGCTGTTTTTT | CASSTSGAGELFF
TRBD1 | - | TRBJ2-2 | TRBV2 | TGTGCCAGCAGCCGGACAGGGGGTAATGGGGAGCTGTTTTTT | CASSRTGGNGELFF
TRBD1 | - | TRBJ1-1 | TRBV7-9 | TGTGCCAGCAGCTACTCCGGGACAGGAACAGAAGCTTTCTTT | CASSYSGTGTEAFF
- | - | TRBJ1-1 | TRBV6-5 | TGTGCCAGCAGCCAGGGTGTTGGAACTGAAGCTTTCTTT | CASSQGVGTEAFF
- | - | TRBJ1-2 | TRBV11-2 | TGTGCCAGCAGCTTAATTTTAAGTACGGATGGCTACACCTTC | CASSLILSTDGYTF